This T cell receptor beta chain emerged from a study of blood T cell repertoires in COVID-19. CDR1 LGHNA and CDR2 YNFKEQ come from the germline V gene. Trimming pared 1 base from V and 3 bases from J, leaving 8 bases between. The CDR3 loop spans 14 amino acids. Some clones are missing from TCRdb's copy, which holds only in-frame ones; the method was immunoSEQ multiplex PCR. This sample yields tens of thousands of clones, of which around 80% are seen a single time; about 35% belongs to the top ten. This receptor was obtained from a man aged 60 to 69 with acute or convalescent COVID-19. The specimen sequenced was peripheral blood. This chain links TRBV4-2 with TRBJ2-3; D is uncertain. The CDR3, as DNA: TGTGCCAGCAGCCAAGCCCCAGGAACAGATACGCAGTATTTT. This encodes CASSQAPGTDTQYF.